The next 22 T cell receptor beta chains were all read from a single sample in a study of T cell responses to AZD1222 COVID-19 vaccine. Produced via immunoSEQ multiplex PCR; TCRdb's table is partial and in-frame only. The table records about 160,000 clones, about 88% of them present only once. Sequencing used peripheral blood, obtained on day 0 of AZD1222 vaccination. These receptors originate from an adult in good health.

The chain carries TRBV6-5 and TRBJ1-1; 8 bases fit TRBD1. Germline lookup yields CDR1 MNHEY and CDR2 SVGAGI. CDR3 size: 15 residues. Trimming took 6 bases from V and 5 from J; bases not matched to a gene: 11. This CDR3 reads CASRRLGQGNTEAFF. CDR3 sequence (DNA): TGTGCCAGCAGGAGACTAGGACAGGGAAATACTGAAGCTTTCTTT.

The chain has TRBV6-5 and TRBJ1-2; perhaps TRBD1 as D (5 bases). Germline loops: CDR1 MNHEY, CDR2 SVGAGI. The CDR3 sequence is 15 residues long. Trimming took 5 bases from V and 2 from J, leaving 15 bases between them. The CDR3 DNA reads as TGTGCCAGCAGTCACCGGGGGAGGGTAAACTATGGCTACACCTTC. Its protein is CASSHRGRVNYGYTF.

The chain carries TRBV7-2 and TRBJ2-3; D is unresolved. This CDR3 region has 13 residues. The germline V and J ends were trimmed by 2 bases and 6 bases, with 9 bases remaining between them. Germline V gene lookup returns CDR1 SGHTA and CDR2 FQGNSA. The CDR3 loop is CASSLLLGDTQYF. The CDR3 nucleotides read TGTGCCAGCAGCTTACTTCTGGGCGATACGCAGTATTTT.

This clone was seen a handful of times. The chain uses TRBV6-4 and TRBJ2-3; 8 bases map to TRBD2. The V and J ends lost 2 bases and 3 bases, in that order; junction bases with no gene match: 4. Germline values: CDR1 MRHNA, CDR2 SNTAGT. The CDR3 extends over 15 amino acids. CDR3 DNA sequence: TGTGCCAGCAGTGACACAGCGGGGGCTACAGATACGCAGTATTTT. This translates into CASSDTAGATDTQYF.

This clone was picked up one time. This chain connects TRBV28 to TRBJ1-1, with D tentatively TRBD1 (6 bases). CDR3 length: 14 amino acids. In germline, CDR1 is MDHEN, CDR2 SYDVKM. V dropped 1 base and J dropped 12 bases, with 18 bases sitting between them. The CDR3 coding sequence is TGTGCCAGCAGTTTATTAACAGGGAGGGACCGGTCTTTCTTT. Its protein is CASSLLTGRDRSFF.

This clone was seen a single time. V is TRBV5-8 and J is TRBJ2-1; possible D gene TRBD2, 6 bases. The CDR3 has 17 amino acids. Deletions cut 1 base from V and 0 bases from J, with 14 bases between. Per germline, CDR1 SGHTS and CDR2 YDEGEE. The CDR3 here is CASSLWGDGSSYNEQFF. Here the CDR3 DNA reads TGTGCCAGCAGCTTGTGGGGGGACGGCAGCTCCTACAATGAGCAGTTCTTC.

The chain combines TRBV28 with TRBJ2-5, with 11 positions matching TRBD2. The CDR3 consists of 14 residues. J was trimmed by 5 bases and V by 6 bases; bases with no gene match: 5. Germline loops: CDR1 MDHEN, CDR2 SYDVKM. The CDR3 is CASRLAGDTETQYF. DNA of the CDR3: TGTGCCAGCAGACTAGCGGGAGATACGGAGACCCAGTACTTC.

V is TRBV5-8 and J is TRBJ1-1; D not resolved. This CDR3 comprises 14 residues. In germline, CDR1 is SGHTS, CDR2 YDEGEE. Trimming took 0 bases from V and 7 from J, leaving 13 bases between them. The CDR3 bases are TGTGCCAGCAGCTTGGGTTGGCCTAGATATGAAGCTTTCTTT. This codes for CASSLGWPRYEAFF.

This chain connects TRBV28 to TRBJ1-2; D may be TRBD1 (5 bases). The CDR3 runs 15 residues. Looked up from germline, CDR1 is MDHEN and CDR2 is SYDVKM. Trimming removed 2 bases at V and 8 bases at J, with 18 bases between. The CDR3 DNA reads TGTGCCAGCAGTTTAACTCAGGGTGTCATAGGAGGCTACACCTTC. This translates into CASSLTQGVIGGYTF.

The chain couples TRBV14 to TRBJ2-5, with 14 bases matching TRBD2. Looked up from germline, CDR1 is SGHDN and CDR2 is FVKESK. V shed 5 bases and J 4 bases; nucleotides not matched to a gene: 3. The CDR3 is 15 residues long. The CDR3 DNA reads TGTGCCAGCAGCTCGGGACTAGCGGGAGTAGAGACCCAGTACTTC. It translates to CASSSGLAGVETQYF.

This chain links TRBV4-3 with TRBJ2-2, with unresolved D. CDR3 length: 15 residues. Germline V gene data show CDR1 as LGHNA and CDR2 as YSLEER. Trimming cost V 3 bases and J 4 bases, with 12 bases left between them. CDR3 bases: TGCGCCAGCAGCCAGGAATACAGCCTCACCGGGGAGCTGTTTTTT. Its translation: CASSQEYSLTGELFF.

The chain combines TRBV5-4 with TRBJ1-2; 11 bases align to TRBD1. The trim removed 4 bases at V and 5 bases at J, leaving 7 bases unmatched. Germline V gives CDR1 SGHNT, CDR2 YYREEE (reference sequence). The CDR3 has 15 amino acids. This CDR3 is CASSRSGQGAYGYTF. CDR3 DNA: TGTGCCAGCAGCCGATCTGGACAGGGGGCTTATGGCTACACCTTC.

This clone was counted only a few times. J is TRBJ1-2 and V is TRBV28, with 7 bases that match TRBD1. There are 13 residues in the CDR3. The V gene end was trimmed by 5 bases and the J gene end by 8 bases; junction bases not matched to a gene: 8. CDR1 is MDHEN, CDR2 SYDVKM, per germline. The CDR3 DNA follows: TGTGCCAGCAGTCTAGACAGGGTGGGCGGCTACACCTTC. It is translated as CASSLDRVGGYTF.

This chain links TRBV5-8 with TRBJ1-4; no clear D gene. The germline V and J ends were trimmed by 0 bases and 7 bases, with 7 bases remaining between them. Germline loops: CDR1 SGHTS, CDR2 YDEGEE. The CDR3 runs to 13 residues. The CDR3 sequence is CASSLVRGEKLFF. CDR3 nucleotides: TGTGCCAGCAGCTTGGTCCGGGGTGAAAAACTGTTTTTT. The full variable domain, with the rest looked up from reference TRBV5-8 and TRBJ1-4, is EAGVTQSPTHLIKTRGQQATLRCSPISGHTSVYWYQQALGLGLQFLLWYDEGEERNRGNFPPRFSGRQFPNYSSELNVNALELEDSALYLCASSLVRGEKLFFGSGTQLSVL.

On this clone itself: Other DNA sequences in the same sample also yield this CDR3. V usage is TRBV30 and J usage is TRBJ1-5, with unresolved D. CDR1 is GTSNPN and CDR2 is SVGIG in the germline V gene (reference sequence). Deletions cut 2 bases from V and 0 bases from J, with 5 bases between. This CDR3 is built from 13 residues. In nucleotides, the CDR3 is TGTGCCTGGAGTCCCGATAGCAATCAGCCCCAGCATTTT. Translation gives CAWSPDSNQPQHF.

V is TRBV27 and J is TRBJ2-1, with D maybe TRBD2 (5 bases). The ends were cut back, 0 bases at V and 10 bases at J, with 10 bases in the middle. The germline V gene encodes CDR1 MNHEY and CDR2 SMNVEV (reference sequence). The CDR3 runs 13 residues. CDR3 region: CASSLSPSGEQFF. DNA of the CDR3: TGTGCCAGCAGTTTATCGCCGTCGGGAGAGCAGTTCTTC.

This chain links TRBV11-3 with TRBJ2-1, with no clear D. V was cut by 0 bases and J by 6 bases, with 6 bases left in between. Looked up from germline, CDR1 is SGHNT and CDR2 is YENEEA. The CDR3 has 13 amino acids. CDR3 bases: TGTGCCAGCAGCTTAGATAGCCGCAATGAGCAGTTCTTC. Translating it yields CASSLDSRNEQFF.

J is TRBJ2-5 and V is TRBV14, with 8 nucleotides matching TRBD1. Germline CDR1 SGHDN, CDR2 FVKESK. The junction had 5 bases not matched to a gene; V was cut back by 4 bases and J by 4 bases. The CDR3 contains 14 residues. For the CDR3, the DNA is TGTGCCAGCAGCCGGACAGGGTGGCCAGAGACCCAGTACTTC. Residues: CASSRTGWPETQYF.

In this sample, this clone turned up once. V is TRBV27 and J is TRBJ1-1; 8 bases line up with TRBD1. Trimming took 4 bases from V and 3 from J; bases not matched to a gene: 1. This CDR3 has 13 amino acids. Germline loops: CDR1 MNHEY, CDR2 SMNVEV (reference sequence). The DNA of the CDR3 is TGTGCCAGCAGTTACAGGGGGGACACTGAAGCTTTCTTT. As protein: CASSYRGDTEAFF.

The chain recombines TRBV13 with TRBJ2-7, with 10 nucleotides matching TRBD2. There are 17 residues in the CDR3. Germline CDR1 is PRHDT and CDR2 is FYEKMQ (reference sequence). With 5 bases clipped from V and 2 bases from J, the junction kept 12 bases outside the gene matches. The DNA of the CDR3 is TGTGCCAGCAGCCCAGGACTAGCGGCCGCCCAACCCTACGAGCAGTACTTC. It yields the protein CASSPGLAAAQPYEQYF.

The chain recombines TRBV7-9 with TRBJ2-2; the D is unclear. V shed 3 bases and J shed 6 bases, with 8 bases lying between them. From germline, CDR1 is SEHNR and CDR2 FQNEAQ (reference sequence). The CDR3 covers 13 residues. The CDR3 loop reads CASSFNRAGELFF. DNA of the CDR3: TGTGCCAGCAGCTTTAATCGGGCCGGGGAGCTGTTTTTT.

The chain employs TRBV5-1 and TRBJ2-7; TRBD1 matches 7 bases. This CDR3 has 14 amino acids. Germline trimming cut 3 bases from V and 5 bases from J; bases unmatched to any gene: 8. Germline CDR1 and CDR2: SGHRS and YFSETQ. For the CDR3, the DNA is TGCGCCAGCAGCTCGGGACAGCTCCTCGACGAGCAGTACTTC. Translating it yields CASSSGQLLDEQYF.